Many counts were recorded for the clone carrying this TCR beta chain. MiXCR, applied by TCRdb to the 5' RACE reads, yields one record per CDR3 protein. The sample lists roughly 450,000 distinct CDR3 sequences, more than 15% occurring once. This CDR3 contains 12 residues. Germline CDR1 reads KGHDR; CDR2 reads SFDVKD. V lost 5 bases, J lost 5 bases, and 7 bases lay in between. This specimen comes from a study of T-cell memory formation after mild COVID-19. Material for sequencing was PBMCs or a T cell subset sorted from them (not recorded which). The chain carries TRBV24-1 and TRBJ2-3; D gene unclear. This TCR came from a man between 18 and 29 years old who had mild COVID-19 (a few samples of this study predate the infection). Cell type and time point are not known. DNA of the CDR3: TGTGCCACCAGTGTGAGTGGAGATACGCAGTATTTT. This sequence encodes CATSVSGDTQYF.